These 18 T cell receptor beta chains originate from one sample sequenced in a study of T cells in tuberculosis. Sequencing used immunoSEQ multiplex PCR; TCRdb keeps in-frame clones, though not all of them. The sample has tens of thousands of clones, around 85% seen once; the top ten hold about 15%. Described time point: new active TB diagnosis, blood taken before or within 7 days of starting treatment. The source material was PBMCs, sampled at tuberculosis diagnosis. These receptor sequences come from an adult with tuberculosis.

This sequence joins TRBV11-3 and TRBJ1-1; D perhaps matches TRBD1 (5 bases). This CDR3 spans 13 amino acids. With 5 bases removed from V and 1 base from J, the gap between germline ends came to 8 bases. The V gene's germline CDR1 is SGHNT and CDR2 YENEEA. CDR3 residues: CASSQQENTEAFF. The CDR3 DNA reads as TGTGCCAGCAGCCAACAGGAGAACACTGAAGCTTTCTTT.

J is TRBJ1-4 and V is TRBV5-1, with D possibly TRBD1 on 6 matching bases. CDR3 size: 14 residues. CDR1 and CDR2 (germline): SGHRS, YFSETQ. The V end was cut by 7 bases, the J end by 7 bases, with 17 bases between. The CDR3 is CASGDGGAGEKLFF. CDR3 bases: TGCGCCAGCGGGGACGGGGGGGCTGGTGAAAAACTGTTTTTT.

V usage is TRBV6-5 and J usage is TRBJ1-2; D may be TRBD1 (5 bases). Trimming removed 6 bases at V and 5 bases at J, with 13 bases between. CDR1 and CDR2 from the germline V gene are MNHEY and SVGAGI. The CDR3 is 13 residues long. CDR3 loop: CASRTGVGYGYTF. DNA of the CDR3: TGTGCCAGCAGAACGGGGGTCGGGTATGGCTACACCTTC.

Concerning this clone itself: This clone may be a read error of a much larger clone one base away. This same CDR3 is encoded by further DNA sequences in the sample. The chain joins TRBV27 to TRBJ1-2; D might be TRBD1 (6 bases). CDR3 size: 14 residues. Trimming pared 6 bases from V and 7 bases from J, leaving 18 bases between. The germline CDR1 and CDR2 sequences are MNHEY and SMNVEV (reference sequence). CDR3 in DNA: TGTGCCAGCAGCTCCACCCGGGGGGCGGTTGGCTACACCTTC. Its translation is CASSSTRGAVGYTF.

This chain links TRBV5-1 with TRBJ1-5; tentative D call: TRBD1 (5 bases). The germline V and J ends were trimmed by 0 bases and 9 bases, with 13 bases remaining between them. Germline V lookup: CDR1 SGHRS, CDR2 YFSETQ. The CDR3 is 14 residues long. In DNA, the CDR3 is TGCGCCAGCAGCTTGGAGACAGACGTCCCGCCCCAGCATTTT. Amino acid sequence: CASSLETDVPPQHF.

The chain employs TRBV30 and TRBJ2-1; D is uncertain. This CDR3 is 19 amino acids long. The V end was cut by 1 base, the J end by 0 bases, with 22 bases between. Germline V CDR1 and CDR2: GTSNPN, SVGIG (reference sequence). This chain's CDR3 is CAWSGYSSAAASSYNEQFF. In DNA form, the CDR3 reads TGTGCCTGGAGTGGCTATTCGTCGGCGGCGGCCAGCTCCTACAATGAGCAGTTCTTC. Variable domain in full (rest from reference TRBV30 and TRBJ2-1): SQTIHQWPATLVQPVGSPLSLECTVEGTSNPNLYWYRQAAGRGLQLLFYSVGIGQISSEVPQNLSASRPQDRQFILSSKKLLLSDSGFYLCAWSGYSSAAASSYNEQFFGPGTRLTVL.

The genes are TRBV28 and TRBJ2-7, with D possibly being TRBD1 (6 bases). Germline-derived CDR1 and CDR2 are MDHEN and SYDVKM. The V and J ends lost 7 bases and 3 bases respectively, with 19 bases between them. This CDR3 comprises 15 residues. The CDR3 region is CASTPPGGAIYEQYF. In DNA, the CDR3 is TGTGCCAGCACCCCGCCTGGGGGCGCGATCTACGAGCAGTACTTC.

The chain employs TRBV7-3 and TRBJ2-1; D is perhaps TRBD2 (5 bases). The germline V and J ends were trimmed by 0 bases and 5 bases, with 8 bases remaining between them. Germline V gives CDR1 SGHTA, CDR2 FQGTGA. The CDR3 consists of 14 residues. This chain's CDR3 is CASSLTYGNNEQFF. Here the CDR3 DNA reads TGTGCCAGCAGCTTAACGTACGGGAACAATGAGCAGTTCTTC.

The genes are TRBV30 and TRBJ1-1; possible D gene TRBD1, 6 bases. Germline CDR1 is GTSNPN and CDR2 is SVGIG (reference sequence). The CDR3 contains 15 residues. V dropped 4 bases and J dropped 6 bases, with 21 bases sitting between them. The CDR3 DNA follows: TGTGCCTGGAATAAACCCGGGACATTAATGGCTGAAGCTTTCTTT. Residues: CAWNKPGTLMAEAFF.

The gene calls are TRBV30 and TRBJ1-1; 8 bases align to TRBD1. Trimming removed 2 bases from V and 7 bases from J; junction bases left unmatched: 6. Germline assignment: CDR1 GTSNPN and CDR2 SVGIG (reference sequence). This CDR3 has 13 residues. CDR3: CAWSSDREDEAFF. The CDR3 bases are TGTGCCTGGAGTTCGGACAGGGAGGATGAAGCTTTCTTT.

The V and J genes are TRBV9 and TRBJ2-2, with D possibly matching TRBD1 (6 bases). This CDR3 is 16 amino acids long. The ends were cut back, 2 bases at V and 0 bases at J, with 11 bases in the middle. CDR1 is SGDLS, CDR2 YYNGEE, per germline. As DNA, the CDR3 is TGTGCCAGCAGCGTTTGGACAGCGGCGAACACCGGGGAGCTGTTTTTT. Its translation: CASSVWTAANTGELFF.

Only a few counts were recorded for this clone. The chain employs TRBV2 and TRBJ2-2, with TRBD2 as a possible D gene (5 bases). The V end lost 6 bases, the J end lost 1 base, and 9 bases lay between the germline ends. There are 14 residues in the CDR3. CDR1 SNHLY and CDR2 FYNNEI come from the germline V gene. The DNA of the CDR3 is TGTGCCAGCAGCCTTAGCGAGAACACCGGGGAGCTGTTTTTT. Protein sequence: CASSLSENTGELFF.

This chain joins TRBV4-2 and TRBJ2-7; TRBD2 matches at 10 bases. CDR1 and CDR2 from the germline V gene are LGHNA and YNFKEQ. This CDR3 spans 15 amino acids. The V and J ends lost 0 bases and 4 bases, in that order; junction bases with no gene match: 3. The CDR3 DNA follows: TGTGCCAGCAGCCAAGATTCTAGCGGGAGATACGAGCAGTACTTC. Encoded protein: CASSQDSSGRYEQYF.

The genes are TRBV5-6 and TRBJ2-3, with a weak D call TRBD1 (6 bases). The germline CDR1 and CDR2 sequences are SGHDT and YYEEEE. CDR3 length: 14 residues. Trimming removed 3 bases at V and 2 bases at J, with 10 bases between. CDR3 loop: CASSWTVLTDTQYF. The CDR3 DNA is TGTGCCAGCAGCTGGACAGTTCTCACAGATACGCAGTATTTT. The full variable domain, rest sourced from reference TRBV5-6 and TRBJ2-3, is DAGVTQSPTHLIKTRGQQVTLRCSPKSGHDTVSWYQQALGQGPQFIFQYYEEEERQRGNFPDRFSGHQFPNYSSELNVNALLLGDSALYLCASSWTVLTDTQYFGPGTRLTVL.

The chain combines TRBV29-1 with TRBJ2-4, with TRBD1 identical over 8 bases. Germline trimming cut 4 bases from V and 7 bases from J; bases unmatched to any gene: 3. The V gene's germline CDR1 is SQVTM and CDR2 ANQGSEA. The CDR3 runs to 12 residues. The CDR3 protein is CSVATGENIQYF. In DNA, the CDR3 is TGCAGCGTTGCGACAGGGGAGAACATTCAGTACTTC.

This sequence joins TRBV30 and TRBJ1-1; the match to TRBD1 covers 9 bases. Per the germline V gene, CDR1 is GTSNPN and CDR2 is SVGIG (reference sequence). The CDR3 consists of 12 residues. After removal of 7 bases from V and 1 base from J, the junction contained 1 base not matched to a gene. CDR3 sequence (DNA): TGTGCCTTACAGGGGGCGAACACTGAAGCTTTCTTT. It encodes CALQGANTEAFF.

V and J are TRBV7-9 and TRBJ2-7, with 9 bases matching TRBD2. CDR3 length equals 16 residues. Germline CDR1 SEHNR, CDR2 FQNEAQ (reference sequence). Trimming cost V 5 bases and J 5 bases; bases outside gene matches: 13. DNA for the CDR3: TGTGCCAGCAGCCTACCGGCCGGGACTAGCAAACACGAGCAGTACTTC. It is translated as CASSLPAGTSKHEQYF.

This clone was found a few times. The chain employs TRBV30 and TRBJ1-5; D call uncertain. The CDR3 has 13 amino acids. V was trimmed by 0 bases and J by 3 bases, leaving 6 bases between them. CDR1 and CDR2 from the germline V gene are GTSNPN and SVGIG (reference sequence). The DNA of the CDR3 is TGTGCCTGGAGTGTGTCTATCAATCAGCCCCAGCATTTT. Its protein product is CAWSVSINQPQHF. The whole variable domain, remainder taken from reference TRBV30 and TRBJ1-5, is SQTIHQWPATLVQPVGSPLSLECTVEGTSNPNLYWYRQAAGRGLQLLFYSVGIGQISSEVPQNLSASRPQDRQFILSSKKLLLSDSGFYLCAWSVSINQPQHFGDGTRLSIL.